The clone carrying this T cell receptor beta chain was detected a few times. Its antigen is still unknown. PCR used 60 Vbeta primers and 13 Jbeta primers. Some clones are missing from TCRdb's copy, which holds only in-frame ones; the method was immunoSEQ multiplex PCR. In the table there are hundreds of thousands of clones, 72% of which are singletons. The V gene lost 6 bases and the J gene lost 0 bases, with 11 bases spanning the gap. Germline CDR1 and CDR2: SSHAT and FNYEAQ (reference sequence). This CDR3 has 14 residues. The data were obtained in a study of cytomegalovirus exposure and HLA in healthy donors. Points from the study as a whole: Accounts indicate the classifier identified cytomegalovirus status with strong specificity and sensitivity. TCR sequences were mostly rare, though some public TCRs occurred in many donors.

This sequence joins TRBV7-7 and TRBJ2-5; possible D gene TRBD2, 6 bases. The source is a female donor in good health and CMV-seronegative. What was sequenced was PBMCs. The CDR3 DNA reads as TGTGCCAGCAGTCCAGCGGGTCACCAAGAGACCCAGTACTTC. It yields the protein CASSPAGHQETQYF.